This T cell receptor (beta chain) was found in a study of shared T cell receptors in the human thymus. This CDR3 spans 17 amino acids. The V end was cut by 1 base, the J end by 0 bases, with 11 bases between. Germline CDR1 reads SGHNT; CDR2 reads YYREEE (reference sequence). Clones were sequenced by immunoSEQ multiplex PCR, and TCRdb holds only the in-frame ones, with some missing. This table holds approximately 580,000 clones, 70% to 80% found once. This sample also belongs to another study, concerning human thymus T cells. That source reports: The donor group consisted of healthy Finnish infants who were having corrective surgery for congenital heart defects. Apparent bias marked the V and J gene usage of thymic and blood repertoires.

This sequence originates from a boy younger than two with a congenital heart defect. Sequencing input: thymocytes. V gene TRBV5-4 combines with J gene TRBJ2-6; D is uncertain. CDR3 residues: CASSLLGSTSGANVLTF. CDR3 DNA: TGTGCCAGCAGCTTGCTCGGTTCCACCTCTGGGGCCAACGTCCTGACTTTC.